Reported below is one T cell receptor (beta chain). Its antigen is not identified. This specimen belongs to a study of cytomegalovirus exposure and HLA in healthy donors. Germline V gene sequence: CDR1 MGHRA, CDR2 YSYEKL. The CDR3 extends over 14 amino acids. Trimming took 3 bases from V and 1 from J, leaving 9 bases between them. Study-wide results and limits: Altogether, about 160 TCR beta chains were recorded as cytomegalovirus-associated. The majority of TCR sequences were rare, yet some public TCRs appeared in many donors. According to reports, the classifier identified cytomegalovirus status with high specificity and sensitivity.

Libraries were prepared by immunoSEQ multiplex PCR; TCRdb keeps only in-frame clonotypes and omits some of them. Here the sample spans about 120,000 clones, roughly 84% being singletons. The rearrangement uses TRBV4-1 and TRBJ2-5; D ambiguous. Sequences were obtained from PBMCs. The receptor was isolated from a woman in her twenties or thirties in good health and CMV-seronegative. The CDR3 spells CASSQTDSQETQYF. The CDR3 nucleotides read TGCGCCAGCAGCCAGACCGACTCCCAAGAGACCCAGTACTTC.